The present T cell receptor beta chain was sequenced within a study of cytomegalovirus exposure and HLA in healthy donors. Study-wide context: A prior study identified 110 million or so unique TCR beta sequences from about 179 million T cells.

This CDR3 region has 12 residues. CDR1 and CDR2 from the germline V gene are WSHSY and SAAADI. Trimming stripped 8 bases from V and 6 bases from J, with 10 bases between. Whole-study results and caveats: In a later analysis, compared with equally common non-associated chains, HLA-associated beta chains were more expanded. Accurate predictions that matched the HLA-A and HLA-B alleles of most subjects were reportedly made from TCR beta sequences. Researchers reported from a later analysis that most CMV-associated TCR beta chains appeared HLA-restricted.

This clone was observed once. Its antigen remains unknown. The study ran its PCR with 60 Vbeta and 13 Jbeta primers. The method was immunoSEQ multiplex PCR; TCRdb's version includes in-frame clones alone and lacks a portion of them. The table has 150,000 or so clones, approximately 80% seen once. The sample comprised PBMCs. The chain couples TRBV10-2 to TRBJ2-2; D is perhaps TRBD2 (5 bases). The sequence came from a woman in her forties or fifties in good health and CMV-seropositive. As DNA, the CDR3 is TGCGCCAGCGAGGGTCGACCCGGGGAGCTGTTTTTT. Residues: CASEGRPGELFF.